The 7 T cell receptor beta chains in this list originate from one sample, sequenced in a study of identical twins. TCRdb re-analysed the 5' RACE reads in MiXCR, keeping a single row per CDR3 protein. The sample records 500,000 to 700,000 distinct CDR3 sequences, around 7.5% being singletons. A further study also used this sample, focusing on yellow fever vaccine responses in identical twins.

The sequenced sample was PBMCs. Receptor source: a young woman in good health.

At least ten counts were recorded for this clonotype. The chain employs TRBV5-1 and TRBJ2-1; TRBD2 matches at 7 bases. Germline V gene sequence: CDR1 SGHRS, CDR2 YFSETQ. This CDR3 has 17 residues. Trimming took 3 bases from V and 2 from J; bases not matched to a gene: 11. This CDR3 reads CASSWGGGRKTYNEQFF. Written as DNA, the CDR3 is TGCGCCAGCAGCTGGGGGGGTGGGCGCAAGACCTACAATGAGCAGTTCTTC.

This clonotype was seen at least ten times. This chain's CDR3 is CASRLAEIYEQYF. The CDR3 DNA reads TGCGCCAGCAGACTAGCGGAAATCTACGAGCAGTACTTC. The chain couples TRBV5-1 to TRBJ2-7; 8 bases align to TRBD2. The CDR3 consists of 13 residues. V lost 5 bases, J lost 3 bases, and 4 bases stayed unmatched. Germline V gene lookup returns CDR1 SGHRS and CDR2 YFSETQ.

The J gene is TRBJ1-6, the V gene TRBV12-3 or TRBV12-4; no clear D gene. V was pared by 5 bases and J by 1 base, with 9 bases between. The CDR3 covers 15 residues. The CDR3 nucleotides read TGTGCCAGCAGTACGGGAGCATCCTATAATTCACCCCTCCACTTT. It specifies CASSTGASYNSPLHF.

Ten or more counts support this clonotype. The rearrangement uses TRBV12-3 or TRBV12-4 and TRBJ2-1; TRBD2 matches at 8 bases. After removal of 6 bases from V and 10 bases from J, the junction contained 20 bases not matched to a gene. The CDR3 has 17 residues. The CDR3: CASSPQIAGRGLWEQFF. The DNA of the CDR3 is TGTGCCAGCAGCCCCCAAATAGCGGGAAGGGGCTTGTGGGAGCAGTTCTTC.

This clonotype appeared many times. For the CDR3, the DNA is TGTGCCAGCACCAAAGGTGGAGGCAATCAGCCCCAGCATTTT. It encodes CASTKGGGNQPQHF. The V and J genes are TRBV7-2 and TRBJ1-5; D gene ambiguous. This CDR3 has 14 amino acids. CDR1 is SGHTA, CDR2 FQGNSA, per germline. V was clipped by 7 bases and J by 2 bases, with 12 bases between them.

This clonotype has only a few counts. This rearrangement joins TRBV5-1 to TRBJ2-5; a weak D match, TRBD2 (6 bases). This CDR3 comprises 14 residues. V lost 5 bases and J lost 0, with 11 bases in between. CDR1 and CDR2 (germline): SGHRS, YFSETQ. CDR3 amino acids: CASRDTGDQETQYF. CDR3 DNA: TGCGCCAGCAGGGATACGGGGGACCAAGAGACCCAGTACTTC. The full variable domain, its missing parts supplied by reference TRBV5-1 and TRBJ2-5, is KAGVTQTPRYLIKTRGQQVTLSCSPISGHRSVSWYQQTPGQGLQFLFEYFSETQRNKGNFPGRFSGRQFSNSRSEMNVSTLELGDSALYLCASRDTGDQETQYFGPGTRLLVL.

This clonotype has just a few counts. The chain couples TRBV2 to TRBJ2-3, with D possibly being TRBD2 (5 bases). From germline, CDR1 is SNHLY and CDR2 FYNNEI. V gave up 5 bases and J gave up 2 bases, with 14 bases separating them. The CDR3 consists of 15 residues. The DNA for the CDR3 is TGTGCCAGCAGTCCACTAGTTCCCCACACAGATACGCAGTATTTT. Protein: CASSPLVPHTDTQYF.